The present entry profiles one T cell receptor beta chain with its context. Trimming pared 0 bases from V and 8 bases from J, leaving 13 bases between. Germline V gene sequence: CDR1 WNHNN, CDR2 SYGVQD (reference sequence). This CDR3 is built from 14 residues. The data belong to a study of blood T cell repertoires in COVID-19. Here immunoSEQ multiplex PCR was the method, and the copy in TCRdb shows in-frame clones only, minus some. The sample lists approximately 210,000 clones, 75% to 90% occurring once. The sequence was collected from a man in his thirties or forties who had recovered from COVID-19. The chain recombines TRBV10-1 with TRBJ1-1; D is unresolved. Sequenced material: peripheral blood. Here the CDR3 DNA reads TGCGCCAGCAGTGAGTCCCCTCGAATGACAGAAGCTTTCTTT. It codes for CASSESPRMTEAFF.